This T cell receptor (beta chain) was sequenced for a study of blood T cell repertoires in COVID-19. As for the study in general: Specimens from acute and convalescent COVID-19 originated in the United States, Italy and Spain.

Data came from immunoSEQ multiplex PCR; TCRdb stores just in-frame clones and leaves some out. The table records a few hundred thousand clones, around nine tenths of them present only once. With 5 bases clipped from V and 2 bases from J, the junction kept 5 bases outside the gene matches. Germline V CDR1 and CDR2: SGDLS, YYNGEE. This CDR3 is built from 15 residues. What was sequenced was peripheral blood. The receptor was derived from a human donor in a cohort sampled during active COVID-19. This chain links TRBV9 with TRBJ1-3; TRBD1 matches 9 bases. In DNA form, the CDR3 reads TGTGCCAGCAGTGAACAGGGGGCGGCTGGAAACACCATATATTTT. The encoded protein is CASSEQGAAGNTIYF. The variable domain in full, completed from reference TRBV9 and TRBJ1-3, reads DSGVTQTPKHLITATGQRVTLRCSPRSGDLSVYWYQQSLDQGLQFLIQYYNGEERAKGNILERFSAQQFPDLHSELNLSSLELGDSALYFCASSEQGAAGNTIYFGEGSWLTVV.